This TCR beta chain was captured in a study of blood T cell repertoires in COVID-19. The CDR3 extends over 15 amino acids. J gave up 1 base and V 5 bases, and 5 bases lay outside the gene matches. Germline V gene data show CDR1 as MNHEY and CDR2 as SVGEGT. Clones were sequenced by immunoSEQ multiplex PCR, and TCRdb holds only the in-frame ones, with some missing. The table has about 140,000 clones, 75% to 80% seen once. The chain links TRBV6-2 or TRBV6-3 to TRBJ1-5; 7 bases map to TRBD1. This TCR derives from a woman aged 45-65 years with active or convalescent COVID-19. Sequencing was performed on peripheral blood. The CDR3 DNA reads as TGTGCCAGCAGTAGACAGGGATCGAGCAATCAGCCCCAGCATTTT. It yields the protein CASSRQGSSNQPQHF.